This TCR beta chain was sequenced for a study of shared clonotypes between healthy human individuals. A remark on this clone: Its antigen remains unknown.

Original analysis: ImmunoSEQ supplied junction-only sequences lacking quality scores, so filtering was different. Some clones are missing from TCRdb's copy, which holds only in-frame ones; the method was immunoSEQ multiplex PCR. D and trimming come from the DNA, and the V and J calls and clone size come from that table. The sample records 450,000 to 500,000 clones, 70% to 80% being singletons. The donor population consisted of healthy HIV-negative adults with no recent acute infections or vaccinations. Study results and limitations: The study drew on few donors, limiting represented genetic and exposure-history diversity.

Sequenced: PBMCs. The TCR originated in a woman in her forties in good health. Some clones in this sample may be carry-over from other donors' samples.

CDR3 nucleotide sequence: TGCGCCAGCAGTGAGACCCTTGGGGCCCAGGGTTTGAACACTGAAGCTTTCTTT. It codes for CASSETLGAQGLNTEAFF. J is TRBJ1-1 and V is TRBV10-2; D is possibly TRBD1 (5 bases). This CDR3 is built from 18 residues. Germline V gives CDR1 WSHSY, CDR2 SAAADI. Trimming stripped 2 bases from V and 0 bases from J, with 19 bases between.